This passage covers 7 T cell receptor beta chains from one sample sequenced in a study of response to subunit inactivated influenza vaccine. TCRdb re-called the RT-PCR reads with MiXCR, one entry per CDR3 protein. The table records approximately 500,000 distinct CDR3 sequences, 10% to 15% of them present only once. Sequenced material: PBMCs from blood, taken roughly 46 days after vaccination. The receptor source for this set is a man in his fifties or sixties who received an inactivated influenza vaccine.

The chain recombines TRBV5-6 with TRBJ2-3; no clear D gene. V was cut by 2 bases and J by 6 bases, with 10 bases left in between. Germline lookup yields CDR1 SGHDT and CDR2 YYEEEE. CDR3 length equals 13 residues. Here the CDR3 reads CASSLTTADTQYF. CDR3 nucleotide sequence: TGTGCCAGCAGCTTAACGACGGCGGATACGCAGTATTTT.

V and J are TRBV19 and TRBJ2-3; no clear D. The CDR3 sequence is 15 residues long. V was clipped by 2 bases and J by 1 base, with 10 bases between them. The germline gives CDR1 LNHDA, CDR2 SQIVND (reference sequence). CDR3 protein: CASSIIGRGTDTQYF. The CDR3 coding sequence is TGTGCCAGTAGTATAATTGGTAGGGGCACAGATACGCAGTATTTT.

Here the CDR3 reads CASSGDENPREQYF. CDR3 DNA sequence: TGTGCCAGCAGCGGGGACGAAAACCCACGAGAGCAGTACTTC. This chain uses TRBV12-3 or TRBV12-4 with TRBJ2-7; either TRBD1 or TRBD2 may fit D (5 bases each). V lost 6 bases to trimming and J lost 7 bases, with 19 bases between them. The CDR3 is 14 residues long.

The V gene is TRBV28, the J gene TRBJ1-5; no definite D call. Germline lookup yields CDR1 MDHEN and CDR2 SYDVKM. The CDR3 runs 13 residues. V lost 6 bases to trimming and J lost 0 bases, with 6 bases between them. The CDR3 bases are TGTGCCAGCAGGGAGCTTAGCAATCAGCCCCAGCATTTT. Its translation: CASRELSNQPQHF. Combining the CDR3 with reference TRBV28 and TRBJ1-5 gives the whole variable domain DVKVTQSSRYLVKRTGEKVFLECVQDMDHENMFWYRQDPGLGLRLIYFSYDVKMKEKGDIPEGYSVSREKKERFSLILESASTNQTSMYLCASRELSNQPQHFGDGTRLSIL.

The chain employs TRBV9 and TRBJ2-1; 8 nucleotides line up with TRBD2. V lost 4 bases to trimming and J lost 6 bases; unmatched junction nucleotides: 12. The CDR3 is 16 residues long. Germline V gene data show CDR1 as SGDLS and CDR2 as YYNGEE. CDR3: CASSIQSGSLGNEQFF. CDR3 coding DNA: TGTGCCAGCAGCATCCAAAGCGGGAGCTTGGGCAATGAGCAGTTCTTC.

This clonotype was detected only a few times. The genes are TRBV14 and TRBJ2-2, with TRBD2 matching 9 bases. The CDR3 loop spans 16 amino acids. Looked up from germline, CDR1 is SGHDN and CDR2 is FVKESK. Trimming cost V 2 bases and J 5 bases; bases outside gene matches: 6. The DNA of the CDR3 is TGTGCCAGCAGCCAACGTCGACTAGCGGTGACCGGGGAGCTGTTTTTT. It yields the protein CASSQRRLAVTGELFF.

This clonotype appeared many times. The chain is built from TRBV27 and TRBJ2-1; the D gene could be TRBD1 or TRBD2 (5 bases each). CDR3 size: 17 residues. Germline-derived CDR1 and CDR2 are MNHEY and SMNVEV (reference sequence). With 6 bases removed from V and 0 bases from J, the gap between germline ends came to 18 bases. CDR3 in amino acids: CASSLSGAIRSYNEQFF. The CDR3 DNA reads as TGTGCCAGCAGCTTGTCCGGGGCCATCCGCTCCTACAATGAGCAGTTCTTC.